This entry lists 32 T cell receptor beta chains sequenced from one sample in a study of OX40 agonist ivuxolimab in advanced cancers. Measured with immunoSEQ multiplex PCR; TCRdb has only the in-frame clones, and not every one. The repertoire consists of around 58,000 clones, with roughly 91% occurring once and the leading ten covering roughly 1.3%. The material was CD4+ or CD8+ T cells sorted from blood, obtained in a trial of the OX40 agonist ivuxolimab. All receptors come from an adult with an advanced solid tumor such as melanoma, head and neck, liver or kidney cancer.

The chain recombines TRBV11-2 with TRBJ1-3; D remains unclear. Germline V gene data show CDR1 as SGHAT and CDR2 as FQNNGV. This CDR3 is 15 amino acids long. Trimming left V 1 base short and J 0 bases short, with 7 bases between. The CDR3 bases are TGTGCCAGCAGCTTAGTCCCGGGCTCTGGAAACACCATATATTTT. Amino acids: CASSLVPGSGNTIYF.

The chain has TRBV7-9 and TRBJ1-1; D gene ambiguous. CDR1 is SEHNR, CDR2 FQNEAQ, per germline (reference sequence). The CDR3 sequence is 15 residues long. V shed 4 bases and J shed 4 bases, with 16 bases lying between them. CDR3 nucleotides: TGTGCCAGCAGCTCCGAGGTCGCGGGTGGCACTGAAGCTTTCTTT. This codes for CASSSEVAGGTEAFF.

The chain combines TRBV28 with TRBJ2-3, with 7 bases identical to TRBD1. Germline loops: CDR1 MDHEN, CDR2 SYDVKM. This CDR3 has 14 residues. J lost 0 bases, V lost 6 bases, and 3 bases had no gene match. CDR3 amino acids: CASRETGSTDTQYF. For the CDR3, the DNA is TGTGCCAGCAGGGAGACAGGGAGCACAGATACGCAGTATTTT.

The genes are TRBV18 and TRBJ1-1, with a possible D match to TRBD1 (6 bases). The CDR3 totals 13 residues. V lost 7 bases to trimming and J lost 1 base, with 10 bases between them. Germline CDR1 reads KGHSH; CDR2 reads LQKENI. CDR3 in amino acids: CASLLDRNTEAFF. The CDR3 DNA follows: TGTGCCAGCTTACTGGACAGGAACACTGAAGCTTTCTTT.

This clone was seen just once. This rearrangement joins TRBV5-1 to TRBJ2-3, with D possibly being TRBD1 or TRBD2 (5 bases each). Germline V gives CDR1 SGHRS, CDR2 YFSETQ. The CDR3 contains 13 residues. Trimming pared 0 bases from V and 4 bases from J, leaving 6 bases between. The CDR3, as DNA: TGCGCCAGCAGCTTGGTGGGGGCAGATACGCAGTATTTT. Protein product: CASSLVGADTQYF.

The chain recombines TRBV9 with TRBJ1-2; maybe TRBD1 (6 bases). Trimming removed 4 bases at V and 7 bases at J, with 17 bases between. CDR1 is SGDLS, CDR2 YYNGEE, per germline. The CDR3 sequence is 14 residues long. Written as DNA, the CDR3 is TGTGCCAGCAGCCCTCAGGACAGCAGCGGTGGCTACACCTTC. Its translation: CASSPQDSSGGYTF.

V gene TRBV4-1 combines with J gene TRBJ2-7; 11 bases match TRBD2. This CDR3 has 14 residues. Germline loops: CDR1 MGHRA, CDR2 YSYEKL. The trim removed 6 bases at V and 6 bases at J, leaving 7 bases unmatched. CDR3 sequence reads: CASSSLAGVGEQYF. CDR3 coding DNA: TGCGCCAGCAGTTCACTAGCGGGAGTGGGCGAGCAGTACTTC.

The CDR3: CASSKEGVNGANVLTF. DNA of the CDR3: TGTGCCAGCAGCAAAGAGGGGGTAAACGGGGCCAACGTCCTGACTTTC. The V gene is TRBV21-1, the J gene TRBJ2-6; the table names TRBD1, a call not compared with the DNA. TRBV21-1 is noted as a pseudogene. The CDR3 contains 16 residues.

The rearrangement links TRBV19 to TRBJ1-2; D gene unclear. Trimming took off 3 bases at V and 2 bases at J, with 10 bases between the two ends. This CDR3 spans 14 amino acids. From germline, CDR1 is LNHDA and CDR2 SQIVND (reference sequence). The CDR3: CASSIFQRNYGYTF. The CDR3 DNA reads TGTGCCAGTAGTATCTTTCAACGGAACTATGGCTACACCTTC. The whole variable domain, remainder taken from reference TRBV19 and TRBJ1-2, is DGGITQSPKYLFRKEGQNVTLSCEQNLNHDAMYWYRQDPGQGLRLIYYSQIVNDFQKGDIAEGYSVSREKKESFPLTVTSAQKNPTAFYLCASSIFQRNYGYTFGSGTRLTVV.

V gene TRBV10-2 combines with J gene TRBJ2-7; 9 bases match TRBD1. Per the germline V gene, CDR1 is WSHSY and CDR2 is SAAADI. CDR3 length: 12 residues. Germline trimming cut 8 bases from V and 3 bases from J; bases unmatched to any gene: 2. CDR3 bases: TGCGCCAGCTTGGACAGGGGCTACGAGCAGTACTTC. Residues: CASLDRGYEQYF.

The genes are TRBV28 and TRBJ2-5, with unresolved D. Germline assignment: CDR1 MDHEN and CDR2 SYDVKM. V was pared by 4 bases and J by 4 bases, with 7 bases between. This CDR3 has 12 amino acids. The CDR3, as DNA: TGTGCCAGCAGTTCCCTGCGAGAGACCCAGTACTTC. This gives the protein CASSSLRETQYF. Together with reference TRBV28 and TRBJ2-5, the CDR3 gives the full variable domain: DVKVTQSSRYLVKRTGEKVFLECVQDMDHENMFWYRQDPGLGLRLIYFSYDVKMKEKGDIPEGYSVSREKKERFSLILESASTNQTSMYLCASSSLRETQYFGPGTRLLVL.

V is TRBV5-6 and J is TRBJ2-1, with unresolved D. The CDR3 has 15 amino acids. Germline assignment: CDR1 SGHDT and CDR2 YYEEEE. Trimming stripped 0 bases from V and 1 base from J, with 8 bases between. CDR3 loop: CASSLGWASYNEQFF. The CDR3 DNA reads TGTGCCAGCAGCTTGGGGTGGGCGTCCTACAATGAGCAGTTCTTC. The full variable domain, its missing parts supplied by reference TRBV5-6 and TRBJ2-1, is DAGVTQSPTHLIKTRGQQVTLRCSPKSGHDTVSWYQQALGQGPQFIFQYYEEEERQRGNFPDRFSGHQFPNYSSELNVNALLLGDSALYLCASSLGWASYNEQFFGPGTRLTVL.

DNA of the CDR3: TGCGCCAGCAGCACCGAATACAACACTGAAGCTTTCTTT. Translating it yields CASSTEYNTEAFF. The rearrangement joins TRBV5-1 to TRBJ1-1; no clear D gene. Germline loops: CDR1 SGHRS, CDR2 YFSETQ. There are 13 residues in the CDR3. Between the trimmed V and J ends, which lost 4 bases and 2 bases, there was a span of 9 bases.

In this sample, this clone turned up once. The CDR3 DNA follows: TGTGCCACCGCCCTTACACTGACAGGGGCGGGAGAGACCCAGTACTTC. Translated: CATALTLTGAGETQYF. This chain connects TRBV10-3 to TRBJ2-5, with 8 positions matching TRBD1. CDR3 size: 16 residues. Trimming cost V 10 bases and J 4 bases; bases outside gene matches: 17. Germline lookup yields CDR1 ENHRY and CDR2 SYGVKD.

The CDR3 nucleotides read TGTGCCACCAGCAGAGATCTAGCGGGAGGCACAGATACGCAGTATTTT. It is translated as CATSRDLAGGTDTQYF. V and J are TRBV15 and TRBJ2-3, with 10 bases fitting TRBD2. Unmatched junction bases numbered 1, after V lost 0 bases and J lost 1 base. This CDR3 has 16 amino acids. From germline, CDR1 is LNHNV and CDR2 YYDKDF (reference sequence).

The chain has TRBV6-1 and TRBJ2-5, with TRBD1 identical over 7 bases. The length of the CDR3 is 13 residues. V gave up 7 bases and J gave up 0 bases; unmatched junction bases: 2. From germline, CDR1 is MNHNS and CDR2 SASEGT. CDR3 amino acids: CASMGQNQETQYF. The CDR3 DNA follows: TGTGCCAGCATGGGACAGAACCAAGAGACCCAGTACTTC.

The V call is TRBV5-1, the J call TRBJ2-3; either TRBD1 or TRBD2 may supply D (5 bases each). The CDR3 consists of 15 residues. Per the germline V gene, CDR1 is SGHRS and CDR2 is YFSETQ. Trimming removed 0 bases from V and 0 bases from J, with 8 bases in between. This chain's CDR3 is CASSLVGGSTDTQYF. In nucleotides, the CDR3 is TGCGCCAGCAGCTTGGTTGGGGGTAGCACAGATACGCAGTATTTT.

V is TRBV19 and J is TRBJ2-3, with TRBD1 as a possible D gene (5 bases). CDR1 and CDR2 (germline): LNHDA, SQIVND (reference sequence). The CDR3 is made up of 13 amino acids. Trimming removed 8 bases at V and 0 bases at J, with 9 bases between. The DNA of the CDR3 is TGTGCCAGTTCCTGGGGCAGCACAGATACGCAGTATTTT. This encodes CASSWGSTDTQYF.

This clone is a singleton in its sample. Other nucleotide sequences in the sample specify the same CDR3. CDR3 protein: CASSLAAGGNQPQHF. The CDR3 bases are TGCGCCAGCAGCTTGGCCGCAGGGGGCAATCAGCCCCAGCATTTT. The V call is TRBV5-1, the J call TRBJ1-5; D possibly corresponds to TRBD1 (6 bases). V was shortened by 0 bases and J by 2 bases, with 9 bases between the two germline ends. Germline-derived CDR1 and CDR2 are SGHRS and YFSETQ. This CDR3 has 15 amino acids.

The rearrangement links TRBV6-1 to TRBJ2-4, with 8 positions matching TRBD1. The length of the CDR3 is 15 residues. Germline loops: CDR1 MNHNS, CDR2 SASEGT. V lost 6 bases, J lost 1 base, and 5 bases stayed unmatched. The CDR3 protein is CASSLTGGAKNIQYF. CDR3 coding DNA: TGTGCCAGCAGCCTAACAGGGGGGGCCAAAAACATTCAGTACTTC.

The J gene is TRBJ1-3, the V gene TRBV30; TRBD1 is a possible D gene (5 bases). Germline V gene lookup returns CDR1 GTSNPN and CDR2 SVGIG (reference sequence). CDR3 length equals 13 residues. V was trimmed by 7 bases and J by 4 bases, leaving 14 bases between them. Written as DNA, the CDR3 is TGTGCCTTGGACCAGGCAGGGGGAAACACCATATATTTT. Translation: CALDQAGGNTIYF.

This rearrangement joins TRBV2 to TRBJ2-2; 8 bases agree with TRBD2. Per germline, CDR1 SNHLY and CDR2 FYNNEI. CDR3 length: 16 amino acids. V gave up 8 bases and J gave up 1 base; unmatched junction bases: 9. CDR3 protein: CASREGPTLNTGELFF. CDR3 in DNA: TGTGCCAGCCGGGAGGGACCGACCTTGAACACCGGGGAGCTGTTTTTT.

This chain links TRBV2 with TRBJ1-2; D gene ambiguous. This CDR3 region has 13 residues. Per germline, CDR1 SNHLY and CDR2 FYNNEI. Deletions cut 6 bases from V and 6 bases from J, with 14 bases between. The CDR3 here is CASSPGSANGYTF. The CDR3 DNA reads TGTGCCAGCAGCCCTGGGTCGGCAAATGGCTACACCTTC.

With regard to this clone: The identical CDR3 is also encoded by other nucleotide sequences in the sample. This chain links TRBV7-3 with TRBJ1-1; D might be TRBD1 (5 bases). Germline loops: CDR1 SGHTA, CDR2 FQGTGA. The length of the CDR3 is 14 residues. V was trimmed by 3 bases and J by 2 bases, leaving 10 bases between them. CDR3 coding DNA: TGTGCCAGCAGCTTCGCGGGGGGAAACACTGAAGCTTTCTTT. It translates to CASSFAGGNTEAFF.

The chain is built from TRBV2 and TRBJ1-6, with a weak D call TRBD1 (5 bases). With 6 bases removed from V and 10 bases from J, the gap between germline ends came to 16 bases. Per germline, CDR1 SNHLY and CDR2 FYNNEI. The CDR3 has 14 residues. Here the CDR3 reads CASSVGTAVSPLHF. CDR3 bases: TGTGCCAGCAGCGTAGGGACGGCGGTCTCACCCCTCCACTTT.

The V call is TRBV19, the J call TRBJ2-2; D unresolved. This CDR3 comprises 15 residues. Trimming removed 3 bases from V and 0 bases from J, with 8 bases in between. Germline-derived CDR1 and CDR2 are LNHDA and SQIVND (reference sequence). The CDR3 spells CASSIRLTNTGELFF. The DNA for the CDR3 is TGTGCCAGTAGTATTAGGCTCACGAACACCGGGGAGCTGTTTTTT.

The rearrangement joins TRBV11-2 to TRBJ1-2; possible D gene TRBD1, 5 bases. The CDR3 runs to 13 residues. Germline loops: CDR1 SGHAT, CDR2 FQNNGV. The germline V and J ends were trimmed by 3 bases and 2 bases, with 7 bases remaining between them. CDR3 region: CASSLGRNYGYTF. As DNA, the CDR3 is TGTGCCAGCAGCTTGGGACGGAACTATGGCTACACCTTC. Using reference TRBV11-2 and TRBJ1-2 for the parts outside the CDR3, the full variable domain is EAGVAQSPRYKIIEKRQSVAFWCNPISGHATLYWYQQILGQGPKLLIQFQNNGVVDDSQLPKDRFSAERLKGVDSTLKIQPAKLEDSAVYLCASSLGRNYGYTFGSGTRLTVV.

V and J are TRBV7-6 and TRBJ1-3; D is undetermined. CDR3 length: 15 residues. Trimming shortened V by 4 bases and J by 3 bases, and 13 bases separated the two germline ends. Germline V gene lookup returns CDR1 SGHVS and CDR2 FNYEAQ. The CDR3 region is CASSSAREGGNTIYF. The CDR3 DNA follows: TGTGCCAGCAGCTCCGCCCGAGAGGGTGGAAACACCATATATTTT. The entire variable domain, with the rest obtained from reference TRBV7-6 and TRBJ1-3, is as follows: GAGVSQSPRYKVTKRGQDVALRCDPISGHVSLYWYRQALGQGPEFLTYFNYEAQQDKSGLPNDRFSAERPEGSISTLTIQRTEQRDSAMYRCASSSAREGGNTIYFGEGSWLTVV.

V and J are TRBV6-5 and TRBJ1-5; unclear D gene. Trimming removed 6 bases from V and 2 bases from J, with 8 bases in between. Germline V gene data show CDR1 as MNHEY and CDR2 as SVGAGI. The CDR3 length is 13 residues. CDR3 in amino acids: CASSFGGNQPQHF. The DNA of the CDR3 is TGTGCCAGCAGCTTTGGCGGCAATCAGCCCCAGCATTTT.

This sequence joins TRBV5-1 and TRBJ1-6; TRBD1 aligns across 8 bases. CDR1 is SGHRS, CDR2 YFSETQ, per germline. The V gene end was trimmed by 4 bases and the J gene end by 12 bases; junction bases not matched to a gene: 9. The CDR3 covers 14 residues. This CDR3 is CASSLAGQGIPLHF. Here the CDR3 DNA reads TGCGCCAGCAGCCTAGCCGGACAGGGTATACCCCTCCACTTT.

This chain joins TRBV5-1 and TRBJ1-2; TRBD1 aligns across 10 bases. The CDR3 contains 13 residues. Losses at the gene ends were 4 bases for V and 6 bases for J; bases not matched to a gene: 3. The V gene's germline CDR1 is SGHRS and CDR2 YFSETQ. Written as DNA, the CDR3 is TGCGCCAGCAGCCAGGGGACAGGGGATGGCTACACCTTC. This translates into CASSQGTGDGYTF. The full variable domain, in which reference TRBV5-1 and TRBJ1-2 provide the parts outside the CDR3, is KAGVTQTPRYLIKTRGQQVTLSCSPISGHRSVSWYQQTPGQGLQFLFEYFSETQRNKGNFPGRFSGRQFSNSRSEMNVSTLELGDSALYLCASSQGTGDGYTFGSGTRLTVV.

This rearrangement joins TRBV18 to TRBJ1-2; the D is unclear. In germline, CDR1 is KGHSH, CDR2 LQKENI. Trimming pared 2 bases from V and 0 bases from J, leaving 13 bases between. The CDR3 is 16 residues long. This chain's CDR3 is CASSPTGRNSNYGYTF. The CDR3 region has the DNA TGTGCCAGCTCACCAACCGGTAGGAATTCTAACTATGGCTACACCTTC.